This T cell receptor beta chain was captured in a study of T cell responses to AZD1222 COVID-19 vaccine. The germline CDR1 and CDR2 sequences are MNHNS and SASEGT. CDR3 size: 13 residues. V lost 3 bases to trimming and J lost 6 bases; unmatched junction nucleotides: 4. Sequencing used immunoSEQ multiplex PCR; TCRdb keeps in-frame clones, though not all of them. The table lists about 270,000 clones, roughly 93% of them singletons. The V gene is TRBV6-1, the J gene TRBJ2-7, with 8 bases that match TRBD1. This receptor was taken from an adult who received the AZD1222 COVID-19 vaccine. Sequencing was performed on peripheral blood, taken 28 days after the second AZD1222 dose. Written as DNA, the CDR3 is TGTGCCAGCAGTGAGACAGGGGCGGGCGAGCAGTACTTC. This encodes CASSETGAGEQYF.